This T cell receptor (beta chain) came from a study of human T cells and chemical hapten exposure. TCRdb analysed the RACE reads with MiXCR anew, one entry per CDR3 protein. The sample comprises more than 60,000 distinct CDR3 sequences, 10% of which are singletons, and roughly 6.8% rests with the top ten. Time point denoted: patch test 2, 6 weeks after DPC sensitization. Treatment of the sample: therapeutic diphenylcyclopropenone sensitization with weekly scalp DPC. The table lists this clonotype with a few counts. Germline V gives CDR1 SGHNT, CDR2 YENEEA. The V and J ends lost 5 bases and 4 bases respectively, with 13 bases between them. CDR3 length: 14 residues.

The receptor's source is a woman between 45 and 60 years old with alopecia areata. Some clones in this sample may be carry-over from other donors' samples. The source material was whole blood, sampled in connection with sensitization to the hapten diphenylcyclopropenone (DPC). This chain connects TRBV11-3 to TRBJ2-3, with D perhaps matching TRBD1 (5 bases). The CDR3 region has the DNA TGTGCCAGCAGCCGCTCTAGGGGATCAGATACGCAGTATTTT. This gives the protein CASSRSRGSDTQYF.